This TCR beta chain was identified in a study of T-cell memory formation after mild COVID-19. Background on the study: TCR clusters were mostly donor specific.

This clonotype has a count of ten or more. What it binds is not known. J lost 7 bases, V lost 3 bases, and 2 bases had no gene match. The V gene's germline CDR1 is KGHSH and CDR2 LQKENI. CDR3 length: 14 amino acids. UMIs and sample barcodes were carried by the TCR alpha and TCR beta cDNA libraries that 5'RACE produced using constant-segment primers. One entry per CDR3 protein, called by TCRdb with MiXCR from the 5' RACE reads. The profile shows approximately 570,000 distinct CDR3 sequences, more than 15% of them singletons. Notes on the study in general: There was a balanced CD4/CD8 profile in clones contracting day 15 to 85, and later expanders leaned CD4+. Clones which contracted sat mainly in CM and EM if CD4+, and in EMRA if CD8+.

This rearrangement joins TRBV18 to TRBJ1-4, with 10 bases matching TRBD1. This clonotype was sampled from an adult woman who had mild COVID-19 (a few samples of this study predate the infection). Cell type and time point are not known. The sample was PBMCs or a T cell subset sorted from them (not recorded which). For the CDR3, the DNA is TGTGCCAGCTCACCGGGACAGGGGAGTGAAAAACTGTTTTTT. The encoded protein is CASSPGQGSEKLFF.